This TCR beta chain was sequenced in a study of CD8 T cells in Susac syndrome. Findings and limits, study-wide: The study conceded that its TCR sequencing and HLA analysis involved relatively few individuals.

With random hexamers, roughly 0.5 to 1 ug RNA was reverse transcribed. TCR beta CDR3 was amplified by immunoSEQ covering 54 Vbeta and 13 Jbeta. TCRdb reprocessed the immunoSEQ multiplex PCR reads via MiXCR and lists one record per CDR3 protein. The table lists about 90,000 distinct CDR3 sequences, about 93% of them singletons. Looked up from germline, CDR1 is SGHRS and CDR2 is YFSETQ. V was pared by 4 bases and J by 4 bases, with 6 bases of the junction left unmatched. CDR3 length: 14 amino acids. About this clonotype: The antigen remains unidentified.

Healthy donors constituted the control group, matched for age and sex. The TCR comes from a human donor in good health. Sequencing used CD8+ T cells from PBMCs. The V call is TRBV5-1, the J call TRBJ2-7, with 9 nucleotides matching TRBD1. The CDR3 loop is CASSPGQGRYEQYF. For the CDR3, the DNA is TGCGCCAGCAGCCCCGGACAGGGGAGGTACGAGCAGTACTTC.